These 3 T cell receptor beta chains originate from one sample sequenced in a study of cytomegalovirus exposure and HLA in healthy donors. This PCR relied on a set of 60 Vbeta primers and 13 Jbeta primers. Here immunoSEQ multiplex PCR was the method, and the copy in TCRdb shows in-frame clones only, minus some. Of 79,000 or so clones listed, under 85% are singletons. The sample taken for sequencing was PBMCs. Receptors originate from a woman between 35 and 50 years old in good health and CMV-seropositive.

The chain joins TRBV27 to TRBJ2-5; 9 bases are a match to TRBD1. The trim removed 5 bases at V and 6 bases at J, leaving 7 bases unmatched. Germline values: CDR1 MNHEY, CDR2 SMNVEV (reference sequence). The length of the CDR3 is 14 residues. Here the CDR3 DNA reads TGTGCCAGCAGTCCCCCCGGACAGGGGAAGACCCAGTACTTC. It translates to CASSPPGQGKTQYF.

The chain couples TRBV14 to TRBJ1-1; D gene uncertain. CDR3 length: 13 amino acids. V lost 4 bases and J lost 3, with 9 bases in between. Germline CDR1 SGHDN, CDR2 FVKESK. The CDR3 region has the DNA TGTGCCAGCAGCCGTGAAGACTACACTGAAGCTTTCTTT. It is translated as CASSREDYTEAFF.

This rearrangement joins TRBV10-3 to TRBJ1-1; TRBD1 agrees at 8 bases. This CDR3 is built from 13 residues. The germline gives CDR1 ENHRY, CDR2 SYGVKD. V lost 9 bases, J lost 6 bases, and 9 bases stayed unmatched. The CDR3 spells CAIRTGFGAEAFF. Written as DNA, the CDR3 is TGTGCCATACGGACAGGGTTCGGTGCTGAAGCTTTCTTT.